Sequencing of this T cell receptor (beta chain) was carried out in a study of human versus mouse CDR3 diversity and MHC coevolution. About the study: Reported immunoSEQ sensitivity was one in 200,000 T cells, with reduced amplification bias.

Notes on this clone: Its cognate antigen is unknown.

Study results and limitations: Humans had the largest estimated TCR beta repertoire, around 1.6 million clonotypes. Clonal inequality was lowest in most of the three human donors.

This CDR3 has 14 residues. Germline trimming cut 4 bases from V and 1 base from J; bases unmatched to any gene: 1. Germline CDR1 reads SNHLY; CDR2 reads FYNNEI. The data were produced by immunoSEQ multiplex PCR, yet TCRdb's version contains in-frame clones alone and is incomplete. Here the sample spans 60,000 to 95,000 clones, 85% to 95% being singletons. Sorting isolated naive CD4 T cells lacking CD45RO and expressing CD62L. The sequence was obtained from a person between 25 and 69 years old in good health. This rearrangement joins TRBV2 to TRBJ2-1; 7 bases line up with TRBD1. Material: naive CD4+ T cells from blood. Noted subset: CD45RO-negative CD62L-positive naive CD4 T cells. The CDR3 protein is CASSGDRSYNEQFF. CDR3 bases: TGTGCCAGCAGTGGGGACAGATCCTACAATGAGCAGTTCTTC.